Shown below are 6 T cell receptor beta chains from a single sample sequenced in a study of blood T cell repertoires in COVID-19 (dated by TCRdb to the early 2020s). The protocol used for the library was the immunoSEQ multiplex PCR assay. In TCRdb, the immuneACCESS table is reduced to in-frame sequences with V and J assigned. These tables do not hold every clone; where another copy was compared, an unresolved V gene accounts for under half, and the others remain unexplained. This sample lists 300,000 to 450,000 clones; approximately 87% were detected once. The ten most abundant clones make up around 1.9% of the sample. Input material: PBMCs or T cells enriched from blood (not recorded which). The receptors were sampled from a man aged 35 to 55 in a cohort exposed to, infected with or recovered from COVID-19 (not recorded which).

The rearrangement uses TRBV6-6 and TRBJ2-7; unclear D gene. This CDR3 is built from 15 residues. Germline loops: CDR1 MNHNY, CDR2 SVGAGI (reference sequence). V was shortened by 6 bases and J by 2 bases, with 17 bases between the two germline ends. Written as DNA, the CDR3 is TGTGCCAGCAGGCGAGCTGGGCAAGCTGCCTACGAGCAGTACTTC. Translated, it gives CASRRAGQAAYEQYF.

The chain employs TRBV7-9 and TRBJ2-3; TRBD2 is a possible D gene (6 bases). This CDR3 has 14 amino acids. Germline CDR1 and CDR2: SEHNR and FQNEAQ (reference sequence). V was shortened by 2 bases and J by 2 bases, with 8 bases between the two germline ends. CDR3: CASSLRGNTDTQYF. In nucleotides, the CDR3 is TGTGCCAGCAGCTTACGCGGGAACACAGATACGCAGTATTTT.

V gene TRBV10-3 combines with J gene TRBJ2-2, with 10 bases aligning to TRBD2. Trimming at V came to 0 bases and at J to 5 bases, leaving 6 bases not matched to a gene. This CDR3 is built from 17 residues. Germline V lookup: CDR1 ENHRY, CDR2 SYGVKD. The CDR3 DNA sequence: TGTGCCATCAGTGAGTCTAGGCTAGCGGGAGTGACCGGGGAGCTGTTTTTT. This encodes CAISESRLAGVTGELFF.

V is TRBV11-2 and J is TRBJ1-6; D may be TRBD1 (5 bases). Germline loops: CDR1 SGHAT, CDR2 FQNNGV. The CDR3 has 18 residues. Trimming shortened V by 1 base and J by 0 bases, and 13 bases separated the two germline ends. The CDR3 nucleotides are TGTGCCAGCAGCTTAGGGGGCGGACCCAGCTCCTATAATTCACCCCTCCACTTT. It translates to CASSLGGGPSSYNSPLHF.

This rearrangement joins TRBV5-4 to TRBJ2-5; tentatively, D is TRBD1 (5 bases). Germline CDR1 reads SGHNT; CDR2 reads YYREEE (reference sequence). The V gene lost 5 bases and the J gene lost 2 bases, with 10 bases spanning the gap. The CDR3 consists of 13 residues. CDR3 sequence (DNA): TGTGCCAGCAGTGGGGCGGCTCAAGAGACCCAGTACTTC. It encodes CASSGAAQETQYF.

The chain is built from TRBV28 and TRBJ1-2, with a possible D match to TRBD1 (6 bases). Trimming stripped 7 bases from V and 3 bases from J, with 18 bases between. CDR3 length equals 15 residues. In germline, CDR1 is MDHEN, CDR2 SYDVKM. The DNA for the CDR3 is TGTGCCAGCAATCCACAGGGTGCGGGTCACTATGGCTACACCTTC. Its protein product is CASNPQGAGHYGYTF.